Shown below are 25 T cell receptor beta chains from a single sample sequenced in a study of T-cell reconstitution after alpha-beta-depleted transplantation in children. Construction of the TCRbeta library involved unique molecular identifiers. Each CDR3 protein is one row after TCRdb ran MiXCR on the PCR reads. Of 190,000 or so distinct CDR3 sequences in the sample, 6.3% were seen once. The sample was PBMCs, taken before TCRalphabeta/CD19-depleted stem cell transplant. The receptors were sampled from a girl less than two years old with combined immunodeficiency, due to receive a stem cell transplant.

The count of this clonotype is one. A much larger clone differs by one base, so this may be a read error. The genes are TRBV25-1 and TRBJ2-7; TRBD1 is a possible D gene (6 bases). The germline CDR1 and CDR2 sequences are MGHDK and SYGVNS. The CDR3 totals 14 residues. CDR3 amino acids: CAGSPQGSYYEQYF. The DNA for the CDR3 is TGTGCCGGCAGTCCCCAGGGGAGCTACTACGAGCAGTACTTC.

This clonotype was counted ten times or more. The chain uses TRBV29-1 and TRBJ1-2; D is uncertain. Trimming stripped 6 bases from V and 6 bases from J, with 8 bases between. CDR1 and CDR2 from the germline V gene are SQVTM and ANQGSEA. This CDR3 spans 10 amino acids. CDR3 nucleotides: TGCAGCGTCGAGGGTGATGGCTACACCTTC. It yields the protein CSVEGDGYTF.

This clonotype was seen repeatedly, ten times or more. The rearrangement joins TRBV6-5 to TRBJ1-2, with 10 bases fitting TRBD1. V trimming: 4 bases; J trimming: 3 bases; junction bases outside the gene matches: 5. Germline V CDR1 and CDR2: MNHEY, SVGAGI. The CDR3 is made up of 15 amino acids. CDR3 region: CASSSGQGSYYGYTF. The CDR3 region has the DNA TGTGCCAGCAGTTCGGGACAGGGGTCTTACTATGGCTACACCTTC.

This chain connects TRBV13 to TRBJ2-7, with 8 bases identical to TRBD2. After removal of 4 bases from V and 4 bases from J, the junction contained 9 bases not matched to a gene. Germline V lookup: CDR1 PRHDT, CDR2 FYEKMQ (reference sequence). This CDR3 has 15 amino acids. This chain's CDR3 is CASSSGGATGYEQYF. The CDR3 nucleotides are TGTGCCAGCAGCTCCGGGGGGGCCACGGGTTACGAGCAGTACTTC.

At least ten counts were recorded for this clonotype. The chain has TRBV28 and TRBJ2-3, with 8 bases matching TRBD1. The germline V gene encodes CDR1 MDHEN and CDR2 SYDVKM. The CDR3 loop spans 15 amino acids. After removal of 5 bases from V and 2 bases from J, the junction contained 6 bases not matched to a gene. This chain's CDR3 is CASSPWGQDTDTQYF. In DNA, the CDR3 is TGTGCCAGCAGTCCCTGGGGACAGGACACAGATACGCAGTATTTT.

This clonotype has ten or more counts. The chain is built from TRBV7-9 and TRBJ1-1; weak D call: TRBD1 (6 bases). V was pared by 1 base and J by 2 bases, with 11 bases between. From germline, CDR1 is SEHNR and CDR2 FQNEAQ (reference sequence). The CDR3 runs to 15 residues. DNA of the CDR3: TGTGCCAGCAGCTTAGATTTTGGGGGCAACACTGAAGCTTTCTTT. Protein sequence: CASSLDFGGNTEAFF.

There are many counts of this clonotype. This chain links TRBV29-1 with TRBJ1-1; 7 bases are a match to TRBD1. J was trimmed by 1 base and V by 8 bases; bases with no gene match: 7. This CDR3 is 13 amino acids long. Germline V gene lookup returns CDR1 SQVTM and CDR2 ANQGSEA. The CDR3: CSSKRQGNTEAFF. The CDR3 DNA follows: TGCAGCAGTAAGAGACAGGGGAACACTGAAGCTTTCTTT.

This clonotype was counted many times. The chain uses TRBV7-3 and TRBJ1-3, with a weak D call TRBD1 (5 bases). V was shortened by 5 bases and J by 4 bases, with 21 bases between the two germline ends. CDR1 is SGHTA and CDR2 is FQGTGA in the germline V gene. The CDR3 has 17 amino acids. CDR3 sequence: CASSPRGGWGGGNTIYF. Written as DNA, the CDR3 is TGTGCCAGCAGCCCCCGGGGGGGTTGGGGAGGAGGAAACACCATATATTTT.

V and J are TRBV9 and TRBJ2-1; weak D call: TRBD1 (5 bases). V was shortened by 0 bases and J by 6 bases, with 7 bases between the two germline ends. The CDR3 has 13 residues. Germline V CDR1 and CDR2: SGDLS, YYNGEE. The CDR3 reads CASSVGDSNEQFF. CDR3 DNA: TGTGCCAGCAGCGTAGGCGACAGCAATGAGCAGTTCTTC.

CDR3 sequence: CSARDPRRVASGSGEQFF. CDR3 DNA sequence: TGCAGTGCTAGAGATCCCAGGAGGGTTGCTAGCGGGAGTGGTGAGCAGTTCTTC. This chain uses TRBV20-1 with TRBJ2-1, with 10 positions matching TRBD2. The CDR3 length is 18 residues. Trimming removed 0 bases from V and 9 bases from J; junction bases left unmatched: 17. Germline V gene data show CDR1 as DFQATT and CDR2 as SNEGSKA (reference sequence).

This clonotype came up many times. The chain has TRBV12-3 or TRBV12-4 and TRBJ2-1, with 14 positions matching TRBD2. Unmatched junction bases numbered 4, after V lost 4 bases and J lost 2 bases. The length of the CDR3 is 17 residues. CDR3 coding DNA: TGTGCCAGCAGTTCATGGGGACTAGCGGGGGCCTACAATGAGCAGTTCTTC. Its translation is CASSSWGLAGAYNEQFF.

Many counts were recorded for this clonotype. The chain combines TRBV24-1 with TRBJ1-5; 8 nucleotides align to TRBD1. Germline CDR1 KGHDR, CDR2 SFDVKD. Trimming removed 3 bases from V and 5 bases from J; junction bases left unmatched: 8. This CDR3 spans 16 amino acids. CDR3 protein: CATSDGRTGKYQPQHF. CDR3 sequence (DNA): TGTGCCACCAGTGATGGTCGGACAGGGAAGTATCAGCCCCAGCATTTT.

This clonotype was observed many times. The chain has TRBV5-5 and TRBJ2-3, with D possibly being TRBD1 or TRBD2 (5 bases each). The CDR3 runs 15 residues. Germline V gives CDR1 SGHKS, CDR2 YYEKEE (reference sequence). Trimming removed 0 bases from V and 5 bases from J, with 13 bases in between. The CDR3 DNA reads TGTGCCAGCAGCTTGGGAGGGGCCATCGGAGATACGCAGTATTTT. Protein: CASSLGGAIGDTQYF.

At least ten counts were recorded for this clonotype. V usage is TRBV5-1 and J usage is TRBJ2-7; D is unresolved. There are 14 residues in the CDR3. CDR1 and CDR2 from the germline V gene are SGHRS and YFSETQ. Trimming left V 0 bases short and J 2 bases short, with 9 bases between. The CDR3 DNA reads TGCGCCAGCAGCTTGGTAGGCCGTACCTACGAGCAGTACTTC. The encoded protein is CASSLVGRTYEQYF.

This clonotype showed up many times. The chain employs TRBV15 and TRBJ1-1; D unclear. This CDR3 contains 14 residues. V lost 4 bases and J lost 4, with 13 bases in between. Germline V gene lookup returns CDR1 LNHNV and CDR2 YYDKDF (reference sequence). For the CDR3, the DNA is TGTGCCACCAGCAAAACGACTGAATCCACTGAAGCTTTCTTT. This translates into CATSKTTESTEAFF.

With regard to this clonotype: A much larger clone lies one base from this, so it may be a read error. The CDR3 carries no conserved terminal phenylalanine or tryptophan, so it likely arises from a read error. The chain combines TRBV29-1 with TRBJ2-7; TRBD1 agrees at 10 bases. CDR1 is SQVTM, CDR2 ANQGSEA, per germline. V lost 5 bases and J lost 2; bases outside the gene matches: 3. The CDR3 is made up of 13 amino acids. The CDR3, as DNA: TGCAGCGTTCGGACAGGGGGAACCTACGAGCAGTACTGC. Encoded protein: CSVRTGGTYEQYC.

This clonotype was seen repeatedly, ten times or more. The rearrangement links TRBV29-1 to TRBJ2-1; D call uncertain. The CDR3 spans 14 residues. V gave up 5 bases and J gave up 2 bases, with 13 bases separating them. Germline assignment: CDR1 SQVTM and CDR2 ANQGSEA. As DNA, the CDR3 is TGCAGCGTTTGTTGGAGAGCCCCCTACAATGAGCAGTTCTTC. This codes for CSVCWRAPYNEQFF.

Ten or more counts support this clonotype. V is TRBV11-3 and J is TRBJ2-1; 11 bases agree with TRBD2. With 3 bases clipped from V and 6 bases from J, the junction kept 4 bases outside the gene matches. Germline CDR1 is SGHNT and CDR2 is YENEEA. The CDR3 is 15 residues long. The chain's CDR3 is CASSFPGLAVNEQFF. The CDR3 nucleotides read TGTGCCAGCAGCTTTCCGGGACTAGCGGTCAATGAGCAGTTCTTC.

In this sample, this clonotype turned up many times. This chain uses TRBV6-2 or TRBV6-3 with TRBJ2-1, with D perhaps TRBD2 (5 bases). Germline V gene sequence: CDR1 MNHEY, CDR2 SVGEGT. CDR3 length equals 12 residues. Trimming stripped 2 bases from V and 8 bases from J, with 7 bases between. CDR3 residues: CASSYTGDEQFF. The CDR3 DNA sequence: TGTGCCAGCAGTTACACCGGGGATGAGCAGTTCTTC.

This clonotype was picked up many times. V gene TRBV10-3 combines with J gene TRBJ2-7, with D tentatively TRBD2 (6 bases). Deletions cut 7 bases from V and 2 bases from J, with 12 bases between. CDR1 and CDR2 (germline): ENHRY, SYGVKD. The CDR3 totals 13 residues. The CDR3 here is CAIKGGDPYEQYF. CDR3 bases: TGTGCCATCAAAGGAGGGGATCCCTACGAGCAGTACTTC.

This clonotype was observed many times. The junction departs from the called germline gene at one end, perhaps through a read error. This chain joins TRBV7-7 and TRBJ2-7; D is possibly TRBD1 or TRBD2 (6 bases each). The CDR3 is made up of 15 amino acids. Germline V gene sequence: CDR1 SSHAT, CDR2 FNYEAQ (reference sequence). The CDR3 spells CASKQGPGEVYEQYF. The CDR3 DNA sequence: TGTGCTAGCAAACAGGGTCCGGGGGAGGTGTACGAGCAGTACTTC.

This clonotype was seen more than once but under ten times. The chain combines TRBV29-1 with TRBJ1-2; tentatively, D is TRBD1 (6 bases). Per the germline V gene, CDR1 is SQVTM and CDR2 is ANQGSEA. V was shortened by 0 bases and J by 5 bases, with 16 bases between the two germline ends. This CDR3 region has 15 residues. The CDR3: CSVEEEAGGAYGYTF. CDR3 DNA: TGCAGCGTTGAAGAAGAAGCGGGGGGGGCATATGGCTACACCTTC. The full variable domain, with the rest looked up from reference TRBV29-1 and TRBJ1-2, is SAVISQKPSRDICQRGTSLTIQCQVDSQVTMMFWYRQQPGQSLTLIATANQGSEATYESGFVIDKFPISRPNLTFSTLTVSNMSPEDSSIYLCSVEEEAGGAYGYTFGSGTRLTVV.

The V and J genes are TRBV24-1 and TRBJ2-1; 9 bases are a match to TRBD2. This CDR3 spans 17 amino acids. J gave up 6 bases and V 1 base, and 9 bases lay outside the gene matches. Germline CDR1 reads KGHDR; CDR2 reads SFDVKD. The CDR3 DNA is TGTGCCACCAGTGATTTAAAAGGGATAGCGGGGGCCAATGAGCAGTTCTTC. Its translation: CATSDLKGIAGANEQFF.

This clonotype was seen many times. The CDR3 nucleotides read TGTGCCAGCAGCCGAGGGGGTTACCCAGATACGCAGTATTTT. It yields the protein CASSRGGYPDTQYF. The V gene is TRBV28, the J gene TRBJ2-3, with a possible D match to TRBD1 (6 bases). Germline CDR1 MDHEN, CDR2 SYDVKM. Trimming left V 6 bases short and J 4 bases short, with 14 bases between. The CDR3 runs 14 residues.

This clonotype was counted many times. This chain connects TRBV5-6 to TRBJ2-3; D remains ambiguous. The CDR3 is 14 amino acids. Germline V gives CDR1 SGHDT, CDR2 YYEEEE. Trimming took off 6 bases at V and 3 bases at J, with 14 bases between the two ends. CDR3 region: CASTTWASTDTQYF. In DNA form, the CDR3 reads TGTGCCAGCACTACCTGGGCGAGTACAGATACGCAGTATTTT.